This is a list of T cell receptor beta chains from one sample in a study of PD-1 blockade in classical Hodgkin lymphoma. Method: immunoSEQ multiplex PCR; TCRdb's copy keeps in-frame clones and lacks some. The data contain some 100,000 clones, approximately 92% of them singletons. Material: peripheral blood mononuclear cells (PBMCs), obtained at baseline. Source of these receptors: a human donor with classical Hodgkin lymphoma. Both conserved end residues are part of each CDR3. D genes are given only for firm matches. Not all rows give a size; the values are once, few, many and, for expanded clones, a class.

d_call j_call clone_size v_call cdr3_nt cdr3_aa
. TRBJ2-5 . TRBV2 TGTGCCAGCAGTGTCTCGGGTTCAGAGACCCAGTACTTC CASSVSGSETQYF
TRBD1 TRBJ1-5 . TRBV5-5 TGTGCCAGCAGCCTGACAGGGGGCAGCGGACAGCCCCAGCATTTT CASSLTGGSGQPQHF
. TRBJ1-1 . TRBV10-3 TGTGCCATCAGTGATAGGCTTGAAGCTTTCTTT CAISDRLEAFF
. TRBJ1-1 . TRBV7-9 TGTGCCAGCAGTTGGGCTGGGGACACTGAAGCTTTCTTT CASSWAGDTEAFF
. TRBJ1-5 . TRBV27 TGTGCCAGCAGTTTATCCGCAGCTTATAGCAATCAGCCCCAGCATTTT CASSLSAAYSNQPQHF
. TRBJ1-3 once TRBV6-1 TGTGCCAGCAGCCTTACAGGGCTGTTTAACACCATATATTTT CASSLTGLFNTIYF
TRBD2 TRBJ2-3 . TRBV28 TGTGCCAGCAGTGATAGCGGGAGACCCACAGATACGCAGTATTTT CASSDSGRPTDTQYF
. TRBJ2-7 . TRBV30 TGTGCCTGGAGTGCATCGAGCTCCTACGAGCAGTACTTC CAWSASSSYEQYF
. TRBJ2-4 . TRBV7-7 TGTGCTAGCAGACAGTCCCAGGGAGTGGAGAACATTCAGTACTTC CASRQSQGVENIQYF
. TRBJ2-7 . TRBV5-1 TGCGCCAGCAGCTCCGGGCCGTCCTACGAGCAGTACTTC CASSSGPSYEQYF
. TRBJ1-1 . TRBV18 TGTGCCAGCTCACCATGGCAGGACTTGAACACTGAAGCTTTCTTT CASSPWQDLNTEAFF
. TRBJ1-1 . TRBV27 TGTGCCAGCAGTTTCTGGGGGGGCGAAGCTTTCTTT CASSFWGGEAFF
TRBD2 TRBJ2-7 . TRBV5-4 TGTGCCAGCAGCCGAGCGGGAGGATACTACGAGCAGTACTTC CASSRAGGYYEQYF
. TRBJ2-2 once TRBV9 TGTGCCAGCAGCGTAGGGCAGGGGGGAAGTAACACCGGGGAGCTGTTTTTT CASSVGQGGSNTGELFF
. TRBJ2-5 . TRBV19 TGTGCCAGTAGTACGCAAGAGACCCAGTACTTC CASSTQETQYF
. TRBJ2-5 once TRBV30 TGTGCCTGGAGTTCTGGGCAGTCCGTGACCCAGTACTTC CAWSSGQSVTQYF
TRBD1 TRBJ1-1 . TRBV28 TGTGCCAGCCGGGCAGGGGGTGCGAACACTGAAGCTTTCTTT CASRAGGANTEAFF
TRBD1 TRBJ2-4 . TRBV27 TGTGCCAGTTGGCGACAGGGGGCAACCAAAAACATTCAGTACTTC CASWRQGATKNIQYF
. TRBJ1-2 . TRBV28 TGTGCCAGCAGTTTACTTTCGGGCTACACCTTC CASSLLSGYTF
. TRBJ2-3 . TRBV5-5 TGTGCCAGCGGGACTCCTAGCACAGATACGCAGTATTTT CASGTPSTDTQYF
TRBD2 TRBJ2-3 . TRBV5-1 TGCGCCAGCAGCTTCAGACTAGCGGGAGGGCGGGATACGCAGTATTTT CASSFRLAGGRDTQYF
. TRBJ1-2 . TRBV5-4 TGTGCCAGCAGCTTGGGGGCTGGCGGGGGCTATGGCTACACCTTC CASSLGAGGGYGYTF